These T cell receptor beta chains were read from a single sample in a study of T cells in localized non-small cell lung cancer. Assay: immunoSEQ multiplex PCR; the TCRdb copy retains only in-frame clones and omits some. The sample has 4,400 or so clones, about 32% seen once. Here the sequenced sample was lung tumor tissue, taken before any cancer treatment. Receptors originate from a male donor aged 60 or over with stage III lung adenocarcinoma. The CDR3 runs from the conserved cysteine through the conserved F or W. The D gene is left open where the match is weak. Clone size is stated in some rows and not others, as once, few, many or a class when expanded.

cdr3_aa,cdr3_nt,d_call,v_call,j_call,clone_size
CASSFVAGTDTQYF,TGTGCCAGCAGTTTCGTAGCGGGCACAGATACGCAGTATTTT,-,TRBV28,TRBJ2-3,-
CAWSGHPDTEAFF,TGTGCCTGGAGTGGACACCCGGACACTGAAGCTTTCTTT,-,TRBV30,TRBJ1-1,-
CAWSSPRGDYSNQPQHF,TGTGCCTGGAGTTCACCCCGGGGGGATTATAGCAATCAGCCCCAGCATTTT,-,TRBV30,TRBJ1-5,few
CASSFRGLMNTEAFF,TGTGCCAGCAGCTTCAGGGGTCTTATGAACACTGAAGCTTTCTTT,-,TRBV11-3,TRBJ1-1,few
CSVVLTVPGELFF,TGCAGCGTTGTCCTGACTGTGCCCGGGGAGCTGTTTTTT,-,TRBV29-1,TRBJ2-2,-
CASSQDLWEGVYEQFF,TGCGCCAGCAGCCAAGATTTGTGGGAGGGTGTATATGAGCAGTTCTTC,TRBD2,TRBV4-1,TRBJ2-1,-
CASSWEDGNEKLFF,TGTGCCAGCAGCTGGGAGGACGGGAATGAAAAACTGTTTTTT,-,TRBV11-3,TRBJ1-4,-
CASSNYGGQETQYF,TGTGCCAGCAGTAATTATGGGGGGCAAGAGACCCAGTACTTC,-,TRBV11-3,TRBJ2-5,few
CASRSGGSTNEKLFF,TGTGCCAGCAGGTCAGGGGGTTCAACTAATGAAAAACTGTTTTTT,TRBD1,TRBV9,TRBJ1-4,few
CAWGATVYEQYF,TGTGCCTGGGGGGCGACAGTGTACGAGCAGTACTTC,-,TRBV30,TRBJ2-7,-
CASSPQSGDSNEQFF,TGTGCCAGCAGCCCGCAGAGTGGCGACTCCAATGAGCAGTTCTTC,-,TRBV11-3,TRBJ2-1,once